The 22 T cell receptor beta chains below all came from one sample that was sequenced in a study of blood T cell repertoires in COVID-19. Libraries were prepared by immunoSEQ multiplex PCR; TCRdb keeps only in-frame clonotypes and omits some of them. The sample has over 150,000 clones, roughly 82% seen once; the top ten hold about 13%. Sequenced sample: peripheral blood. Source of these receptors: a human donor in a cohort sampled during active COVID-19.

This rearrangement joins TRBV7-2 to TRBJ2-7; D perhaps matches TRBD1 (6 bases). CDR1 SGHTA and CDR2 FQGNSA come from the germline V gene. The CDR3 has 14 residues. V shed 5 bases and J shed 6 bases, with 17 bases lying between them. The DNA for the CDR3 is TGTGCCAGCAGCATAGATCAGACAGGTCGCGAGCAGTACTTC. Translated, it gives CASSIDQTGREQYF.

J is TRBJ2-2 and V is TRBV5-1; D is perhaps TRBD2 (6 bases). This CDR3 has 16 amino acids. Germline CDR1 and CDR2: SGHRS and YFSETQ. Trimming stripped 6 bases from V and 1 base from J, with 16 bases between. CDR3 sequence: CASNRGVAENTGELFF. In DNA, the CDR3 is TGCGCCAGCAACCGTGGGGTAGCGGAGAACACCGGGGAGCTGTTTTTT.

V and J are TRBV5-4 and TRBJ2-1; D gene unclear. Trimming took off 3 bases at V and 7 bases at J, with 8 bases between the two ends. This CDR3 region has 12 residues. Germline CDR1 and CDR2: SGHNT and YYREEE (reference sequence). For the CDR3, the DNA is TGTGCCAGCAGCTATTTAACTAATGAGCAGTTCTTC. The encoded protein is CASSYLTNEQFF.

The genes are TRBV11-2 and TRBJ2-1; 10 bases align to TRBD2. Trimming removed 5 bases from V and 3 bases from J; junction bases left unmatched: 7. The CDR3 loop spans 16 amino acids. The germline V gene has CDR1 SGHAT and CDR2 FQNNGV. CDR3 sequence reads: CASSNVAGGNYNEQFF. In nucleotides, the CDR3 is TGTGCCAGCAGCAATGTAGCGGGAGGTAACTACAATGAGCAGTTCTTC.

The chain carries TRBV27 and TRBJ2-1; maybe TRBD2 (6 bases). V gave up 4 bases and J gave up 5 bases, with 15 bases separating them. There are 15 residues in the CDR3. CDR1 is MNHEY, CDR2 SMNVEV, per germline (reference sequence). CDR3 sequence (DNA): TGTGCCAGCAGTTCCCTGGGGCTAGCGAACAATGAGCAGTTCTTC. Its translation: CASSSLGLANNEQFF.

This clone showed up just once. V usage is TRBV3-1 (or the pseudogene TRBV3-2) and J usage is TRBJ1-4; D not certain. The CDR3 runs 15 residues. Germline CDR1 is LGHDT and CDR2 is YNNKEL (reference sequence). Trimming removed 4 bases at V and 0 bases at J, with 9 bases between. The CDR3 DNA reads TGTGCCAGCAGCCGATTAGTTGCAACTAATGAAAAACTGTTTTTT. It is translated as CASSRLVATNEKLFF.

V gene TRBV9 combines with J gene TRBJ1-5; D is perhaps TRBD1 (5 bases). Germline-derived CDR1 and CDR2 are SGDLS and YYNGEE. The CDR3 contains 16 residues. Trimming left V 3 bases short and J 4 bases short, with 17 bases between. CDR3 amino acids: CASSAGGTGRNQPQHF. The CDR3 DNA reads TGTGCCAGCAGCGCTGGGGGGACGGGGAGAAATCAGCCCCAGCATTTT.

This chain joins TRBV5-4 and TRBJ2-1, with 7 positions matching TRBD1. The germline CDR1 and CDR2 sequences are SGHNT and YYREEE (reference sequence). CDR3 length: 16 residues. V was clipped by 1 base and J by 15 bases; unmatched bases: 19. The CDR3 region is CASSLNRQGTRNLSFF. CDR3 bases: TGTGCCAGCAGCTTGAACCGACAGGGAACTAGAAACTTGTCGTTCTTC.

This sequence joins TRBV6-1 and TRBJ2-7, with 11 nucleotides matching TRBD2. Germline V lookup: CDR1 MNHNS, CDR2 SASEGT. This CDR3 is 16 amino acids long. The V segment lost 4 bases and the J segment 5 bases; nucleotides outside the gene matches: 10. For the CDR3, the DNA is TGTGCCAGCAGTGGGGGAACTAGCGGGAGCAGGGACGAGCAGTACTTC. Translating gives CASSGGTSGSRDEQYF.

The chain has TRBV18 and TRBJ1-2; TRBD1 matches at 7 bases. Germline CDR1 and CDR2: KGHSH and LQKENI. The junction had 10 bases not matched to a gene; V was cut back by 2 bases and J by 7 bases. The CDR3 is 15 amino acids. This CDR3 is CASSPLRDSPFGYTF. The DNA of the CDR3 is TGTGCCAGCTCACCATTGAGGGACAGTCCATTTGGCTACACCTTC.

The genes are TRBV29-1 and TRBJ2-7; TRBD1 agrees at 8 bases. The CDR3 spans 13 residues. V lost 4 bases and J lost 3; bases outside the gene matches: 5. The germline CDR1 and CDR2 sequences are SQVTM and ANQGSEA. The CDR3 coding sequence is TGCAGCGTTGCAGGGGGCGGAGTCTACGAGCAGTACTTC. Its translation is CSVAGGGVYEQYF.

This rearrangement joins TRBV6-5 to TRBJ1-2; TRBD1 aligns across 8 bases. The CDR3 covers 14 residues. Unmatched junction bases numbered 4, after V lost 5 bases and J lost 2 bases. Germline-derived CDR1 and CDR2 are MNHEY and SVGAGI. CDR3 in amino acids: CASSLRDRNYGYTF. CDR3 DNA: TGTGCCAGCAGTCTCCGGGACAGGAACTATGGCTACACCTTC.

The rearrangement links TRBV30 to TRBJ2-1; no reliable D call. From germline, CDR1 is GTSNPN and CDR2 SVGIG (reference sequence). V dropped 0 bases and J dropped 3 bases, with 12 bases sitting between them. The CDR3 runs to 15 residues. The CDR3 bases are TGTGCCTGGAGTGTACCGACGGAGTTCTACAATGAGCAGTTCTTC. Its protein product is CAWSVPTEFYNEQFF.

This chain connects TRBV4-1 to TRBJ1-4; D ambiguous. The germline V gene encodes CDR1 MGHRA and CDR2 YSYEKL. CDR3 length: 14 amino acids. The ends were cut back, 4 bases at V and 5 bases at J, with 11 bases in the middle. The CDR3 DNA is TGCGCCAGCAGCCGGCTCCCCAGGAATGAAAAACTGTTTTTT. As protein: CASSRLPRNEKLFF.

The chain is built from TRBV6-5 and TRBJ1-5; weak D call: TRBD1 (6 bases). The V gene's germline CDR1 is MNHEY and CDR2 SVGAGI. The germline V and J ends were trimmed by 7 bases and 3 bases, with 13 bases remaining between them. The CDR3 consists of 14 residues. The chain's CDR3 is CASTLGGVNQPQHF. The CDR3 region has the DNA TGTGCCAGCACTCTAGGGGGGGTCAATCAGCCCCAGCATTTT.

The gene calls are TRBV4-2 and TRBJ2-1; 7 bases fit TRBD2. Per germline, CDR1 LGHNA and CDR2 YNFKEQ. The V segment lost 0 bases and the J segment 3 bases; nucleotides outside the gene matches: 2. The CDR3 has 15 amino acids. The CDR3 coding sequence is TGTGCCAGCAGCCAAGAGACTAGCAGCTACAATGAGCAGTTCTTC. Protein: CASSQETSSYNEQFF.

The chain combines TRBV2 with TRBJ1-2; tentative D call: TRBD1 (6 bases). The CDR3 covers 13 residues. Per germline, CDR1 SNHLY and CDR2 FYNNEI. V was trimmed by 3 bases and J by 6 bases, leaving 11 bases between them. In DNA form, the CDR3 reads TGTGCCAGCAGTGACAGGGGAAAAGATGGCTACACCTTC. Its protein is CASSDRGKDGYTF.

Comments on this clone: The junction does not match germline at one end; this may be a read error. The chain links TRBV7-7 to TRBJ2-5, with 9 nucleotides matching TRBD1. Looked up from germline, CDR1 is SSHAT and CDR2 is FNYEAQ (reference sequence). This CDR3 is built from 14 residues. CDR3 amino acids: CASSRGQGSGTQYF. The CDR3 DNA reads as TGTGCTAGCAGCCGGGGACAGGGAAGCGGGACCCAGTACTTC.

This clone was recorded once. The chain uses TRBV18 and TRBJ2-3; the match to TRBD1 covers 9 bases. J was trimmed by 7 bases and V by 5 bases; bases with no gene match: 16. Per germline, CDR1 KGHSH and CDR2 LQKENI. The CDR3 loop spans 17 amino acids. The CDR3 sequence: CASSLTKKDRGFNTQYF. CDR3 in DNA: TGTGCCAGCTCATTGACCAAAAAGGACAGGGGCTTTAATACGCAGTATTTT.

The rearrangement joins TRBV18 to TRBJ1-3, with a weak D call TRBD1 (5 bases). V dropped 6 bases and J dropped 0 bases, with 9 bases sitting between them. CDR1 and CDR2 from the germline V gene are KGHSH and LQKENI. The CDR3 spans 14 residues. This CDR3 reads CASSPDSSGNTIYF. CDR3 DNA sequence: TGTGCCAGCTCTCCCGACAGCTCTGGAAACACCATATATTTT.

The V and J genes are TRBV28 and TRBJ1-3; 8 nucleotides match TRBD1. The CDR3 extends over 15 amino acids. With 6 bases clipped from V and 1 base from J, the junction kept 5 bases outside the gene matches. Germline V lookup: CDR1 MDHEN, CDR2 SYDVKM. The chain's CDR3 is CASRSGTGSGNTIYF. CDR3 nucleotides: TGTGCCAGCAGGAGTGGGACAGGATCTGGAAACACCATATATTTT.

In this sample, this clone turned up once. The germline gene is not matched at one end of the junction; a read error may be the cause. The chain has TRBV11-2 and TRBJ1-2; 9 nucleotides line up with TRBD1. Germline CDR1 is SGHAT and CDR2 is FQNNGV. The length of the CDR3 is 16 residues. The CDR3, as DNA: TGTGCCAGCAGCTTAGCCCCCCCCGGGACAGGGTATTACACCGCCTTC. Translated, it gives CASSLAPPGTGYYTAF.